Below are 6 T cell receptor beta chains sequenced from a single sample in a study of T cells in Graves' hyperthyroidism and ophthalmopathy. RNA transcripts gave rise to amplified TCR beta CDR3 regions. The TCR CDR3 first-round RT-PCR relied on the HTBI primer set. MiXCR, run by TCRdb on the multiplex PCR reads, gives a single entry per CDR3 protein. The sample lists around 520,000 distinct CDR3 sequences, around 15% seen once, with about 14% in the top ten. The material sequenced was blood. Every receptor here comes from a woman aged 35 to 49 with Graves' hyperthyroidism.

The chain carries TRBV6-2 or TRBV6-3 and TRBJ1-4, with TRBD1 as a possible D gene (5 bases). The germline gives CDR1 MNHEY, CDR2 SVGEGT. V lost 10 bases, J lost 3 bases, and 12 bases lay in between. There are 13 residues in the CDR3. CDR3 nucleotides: TGTGCCACCTGGGGGAGGGCTAATGAAAAACTGTTTTTT. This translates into CATWGRANEKLFF.

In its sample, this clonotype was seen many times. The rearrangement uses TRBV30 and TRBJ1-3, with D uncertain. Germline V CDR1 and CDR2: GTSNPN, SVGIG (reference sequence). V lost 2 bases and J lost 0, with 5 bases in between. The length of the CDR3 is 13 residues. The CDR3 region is CAWSSNSGNTIYF. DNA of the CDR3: TGTGCCTGGAGTTCCAACTCTGGAAACACCATATATTTT.

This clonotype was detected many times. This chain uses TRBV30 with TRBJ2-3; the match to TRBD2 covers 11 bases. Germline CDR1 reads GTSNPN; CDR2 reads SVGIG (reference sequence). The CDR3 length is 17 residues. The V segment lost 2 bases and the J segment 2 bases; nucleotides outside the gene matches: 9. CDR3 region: CAWSPASGRRFTDTQYF. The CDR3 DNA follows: TGTGCCTGGAGTCCGGCTAGCGGGAGGCGCTTCACAGATACGCAGTATTTT.

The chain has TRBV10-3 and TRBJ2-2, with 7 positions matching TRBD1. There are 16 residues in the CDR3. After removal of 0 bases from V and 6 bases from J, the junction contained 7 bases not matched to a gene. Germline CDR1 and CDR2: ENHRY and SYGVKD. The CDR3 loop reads CAISESVWQGAGELFF. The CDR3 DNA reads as TGTGCCATCAGTGAGTCTGTCTGGCAGGGGGCCGGGGAGCTGTTTTTT.

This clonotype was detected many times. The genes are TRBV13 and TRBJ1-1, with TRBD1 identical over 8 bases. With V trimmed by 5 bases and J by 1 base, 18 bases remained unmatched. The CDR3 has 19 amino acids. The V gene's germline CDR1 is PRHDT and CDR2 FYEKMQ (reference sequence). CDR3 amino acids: CASSPQFEILDRGNTEAFF. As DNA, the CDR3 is TGTGCCAGCAGCCCCCAATTTGAAATTCTAGACAGGGGGAACACTGAAGCTTTCTTT.

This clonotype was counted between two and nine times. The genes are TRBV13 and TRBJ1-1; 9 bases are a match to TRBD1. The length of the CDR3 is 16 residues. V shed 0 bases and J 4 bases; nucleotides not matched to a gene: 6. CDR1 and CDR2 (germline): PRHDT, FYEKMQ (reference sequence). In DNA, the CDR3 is TGTGCCAGCAGCTTAGGCCCCGGACAGGGGTTCACTGAAGCTTTCTTT. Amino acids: CASSLGPGQGFTEAFF.